These 10 T cell receptor beta chains share one sample of origin, sequenced in a study of CD8 T cells in ankylosing spondylitis. TCRdb independently ran MiXCR on the 5' RACE reads; one entry per CDR3 protein. Here the sample spans hundreds of thousands of distinct CDR3 sequences, less than 10% being singletons. Sequenced input: blood, either unsorted or a sorted T cell fraction (not recorded which). These receptors all stem from a male donor with ankylosing spondylitis or in good health (not recorded which).

This clonotype was counted a few times. The chain recombines TRBV7-6 with TRBJ1-3, with 7 bases identical to TRBD1. Germline-derived CDR1 and CDR2 are SGHVS and FNYEAQ. V lost 1 base to trimming and J lost 2 bases; unmatched junction nucleotides: 2. The CDR3 runs to 15 residues. The DNA of the CDR3 is TGTGCCAGCAGCTTAGTGACAGGGCCTGGAAACACCATATATTTT. Residues: CASSLVTGPGNTIYF.

There are many counts of this clonotype. The V and J genes are TRBV6-5 and TRBJ2-1, with 16 bases identical to TRBD2. Germline-derived CDR1 and CDR2 are MNHEY and SVGAGI. J gave up 10 bases and V 4 bases, and 7 bases lay outside the gene matches. The CDR3 consists of 16 residues. The CDR3, as DNA: TGTGCCAGCAGTTCACCGGGACTAGCGGGAGGGCGCGAGCAGTTCTTC. Translation: CASSSPGLAGGREQFF.

This clonotype was seen repeatedly, ten times or more. The CDR3 reads CASSLDLRNQPQHF. Written as DNA, the CDR3 is TGTGCCAGCAGCTTAGATCTGCGGAATCAGCCCCAGCATTTT. This chain joins TRBV7-2 and TRBJ1-5; D is unresolved. This CDR3 spans 14 amino acids. Germline CDR1 SGHTA, CDR2 FQGNSA. Trimming pared 1 base from V and 4 bases from J, leaving 8 bases between.

Many counts were recorded for this clonotype. The genes are TRBV10-3 and TRBJ2-1; D remains unclear. The V and J ends lost 8 bases and 4 bases respectively, with 12 bases between them. Germline CDR1 is ENHRY and CDR2 is SYGVKD. The CDR3 runs to 13 residues. The CDR3 region is CAIQEIPYNEQFF. The CDR3, as DNA: TGTGCCATCCAGGAGATCCCTTACAATGAGCAGTTCTTC.

In its sample, this clonotype was seen many times. V and J are TRBV18 and TRBJ1-1; the match to TRBD1 covers 10 bases. There are 14 residues in the CDR3. Germline V lookup: CDR1 KGHSH, CDR2 LQKENI. V lost 2 bases and J lost 5; bases outside the gene matches: 2. The CDR3 loop is CASSPSGQGTEAFF. In DNA, the CDR3 is TGTGCCAGCTCACCATCGGGACAGGGGACTGAAGCTTTCTTT. Complete variable domain (other parts from reference TRBV18 and TRBJ1-1): NAGVMQNPRHLVRRRGQEARLRCSPMKGHSHVYWYRQLPEEGLKFMVYLQKENIIDESGMPKERFSAEFPKEGPSILRIQQVVRGDSAAYFCASSPSGQGTEAFFGQGTRLTVV.

This clonotype is labeled as medium-sized (0.01 to 0.1%). This chain connects TRBV7-2 to TRBJ2-2; no firm D call. Trimming took off 3 bases at V and 0 bases at J, with 8 bases between the two ends. The CDR3 spans 15 residues. Germline lookup yields CDR1 SGHTA and CDR2 FQGNSA. This CDR3 reads CASSLGGSNTGELFF. The CDR3 coding sequence is TGTGCCAGCAGCTTGGGCGGCTCGAACACCGGGGAGCTGTTTTTT.

Many counts were recorded for this clonotype. This chain joins TRBV6-4 and TRBJ2-3, with 7 positions matching TRBD2. Germline V CDR1 and CDR2: MRHNA, SNTAGT. This CDR3 contains 14 residues. The ends lost 10 bases at V and 4 bases at J; junction bases unmatched: 11. CDR3 DNA sequence: TGTGCCACCAAGCCGGGGGGAGATTCAGATACGCAGTATTTT. This encodes CATKPGGDSDTQYF.

This clonotype was counted between two and nine times. J is TRBJ2-5 and V is TRBV7-2, with D uncertain. The CDR3 totals 14 residues. Trimming removed 1 base from V and 1 base from J, with 7 bases in between. Germline CDR1 and CDR2: SGHTA and FQGNSA. CDR3 DNA: TGTGCCAGCAGCTTAGAAGTCAGCCAAGAGACCCAGTACTTC. This translates into CASSLEVSQETQYF.

The chain has TRBV7-6 and TRBJ2-5; no firm D call. Germline lookup yields CDR1 SGHVS and CDR2 FNYEAQ. Trimming stripped 3 bases from V and 5 bases from J, with 7 bases between. CDR3 length equals 12 residues. CDR3 coding DNA: TGTGCCAGCAGCTTCATGGGGGAGACCCAGTACTTC. This codes for CASSFMGETQYF.

The J gene is TRBJ2-3, the V gene TRBV4-3, with TRBD2 identical over 9 bases. The junction had 10 bases not matched to a gene; V was cut back by 0 bases and J by 6 bases. This CDR3 is 17 amino acids long. CDR1 and CDR2 (germline): LGHNA, YSLEER. CDR3 in amino acids: CASSQDTRGGRADTQYF. DNA for the CDR3: TGCGCCAGCAGCCAAGATACGCGGGGGGGCAGAGCGGATACGCAGTATTTT.